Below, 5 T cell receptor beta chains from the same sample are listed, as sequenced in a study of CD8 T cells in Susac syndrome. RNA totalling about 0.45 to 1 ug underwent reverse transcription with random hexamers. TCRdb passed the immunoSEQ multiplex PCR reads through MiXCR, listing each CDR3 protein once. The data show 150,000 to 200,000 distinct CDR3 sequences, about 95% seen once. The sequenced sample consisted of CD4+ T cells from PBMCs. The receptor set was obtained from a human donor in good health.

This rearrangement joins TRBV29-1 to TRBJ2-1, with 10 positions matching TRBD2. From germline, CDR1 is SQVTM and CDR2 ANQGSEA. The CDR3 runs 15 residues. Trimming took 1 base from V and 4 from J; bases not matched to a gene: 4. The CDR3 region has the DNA TGCAGCGTTGAAGTTAGGGGACTAGCGTACAATGAGCAGTTCTTC. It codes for CSVEVRGLAYNEQFF.

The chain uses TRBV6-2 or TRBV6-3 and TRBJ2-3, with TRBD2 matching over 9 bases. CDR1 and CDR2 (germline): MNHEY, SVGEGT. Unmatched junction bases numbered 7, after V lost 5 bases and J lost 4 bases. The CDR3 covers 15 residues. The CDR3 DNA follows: TGTGCCAGCAGTCACCTAGCGGGACCCCCAGATACGCAGTATTTT. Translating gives CASSHLAGPPDTQYF.

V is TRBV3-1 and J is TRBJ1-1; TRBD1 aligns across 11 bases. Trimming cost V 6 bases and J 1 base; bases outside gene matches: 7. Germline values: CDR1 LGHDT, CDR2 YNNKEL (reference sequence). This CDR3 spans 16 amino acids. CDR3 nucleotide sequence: TGTGCCAGCAGTCTCTTCGGACAGGGGGCGAACACTGAAGCTTTCTTT. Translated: CASSLFGQGANTEAFF. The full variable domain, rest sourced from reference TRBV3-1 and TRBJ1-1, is DTAVSQTPKYLVTQMGNDKSIKCEQNLGHDTMYWYKQDSKKFLKIMFSYNNKELIINETVPNRFSPKSPDKAHLNLHINSLELGDSAVYFCASSLFGQGANTEAFFGQGTRLTVV.

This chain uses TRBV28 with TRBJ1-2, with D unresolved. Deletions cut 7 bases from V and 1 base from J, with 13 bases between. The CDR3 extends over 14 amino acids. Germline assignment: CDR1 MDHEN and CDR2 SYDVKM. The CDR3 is CASTGLPDNYGYTF. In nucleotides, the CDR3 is TGTGCCAGCACCGGACTACCGGATAACTATGGCTACACCTTC.

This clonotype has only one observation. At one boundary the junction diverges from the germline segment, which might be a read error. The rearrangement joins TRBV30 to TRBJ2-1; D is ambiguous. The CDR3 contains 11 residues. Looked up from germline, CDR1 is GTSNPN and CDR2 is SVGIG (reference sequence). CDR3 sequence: CAWTLYNDQFF. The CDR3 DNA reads TGTGCCTGGACCCTCTACAATGATCAGTTCTTC.